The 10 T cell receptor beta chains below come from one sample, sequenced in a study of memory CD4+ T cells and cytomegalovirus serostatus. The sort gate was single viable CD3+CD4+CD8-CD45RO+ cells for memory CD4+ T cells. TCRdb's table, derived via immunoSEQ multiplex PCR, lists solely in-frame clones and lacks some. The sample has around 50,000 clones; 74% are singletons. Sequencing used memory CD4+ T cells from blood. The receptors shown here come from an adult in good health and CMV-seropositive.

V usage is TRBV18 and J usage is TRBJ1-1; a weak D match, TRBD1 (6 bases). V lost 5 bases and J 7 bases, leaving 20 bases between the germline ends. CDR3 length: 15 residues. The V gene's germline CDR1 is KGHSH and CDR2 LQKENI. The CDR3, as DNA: TGTGCCAGCTCAATACGGGCAGGGGATGCGATTGAAGCTTTCTTT. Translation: CASSIRAGDAIEAFF. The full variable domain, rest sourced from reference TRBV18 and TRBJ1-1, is NAGVMQNPRHLVRRRGQEARLRCSPMKGHSHVYWYRQLPEEGLKFMVYLQKENIIDESGMPKERFSAEFPKEGPSILRIQQVVRGDSAAYFCASSIRAGDAIEAFFGQGTRLTVV.

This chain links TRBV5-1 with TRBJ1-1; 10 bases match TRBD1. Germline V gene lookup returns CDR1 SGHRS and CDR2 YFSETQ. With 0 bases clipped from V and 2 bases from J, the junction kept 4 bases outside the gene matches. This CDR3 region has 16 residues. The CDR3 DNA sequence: TGCGCCAGCAGCTTGGAAGGGACAGGGGCTAACACTGAAGCTTTCTTT. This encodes CASSLEGTGANTEAFF.

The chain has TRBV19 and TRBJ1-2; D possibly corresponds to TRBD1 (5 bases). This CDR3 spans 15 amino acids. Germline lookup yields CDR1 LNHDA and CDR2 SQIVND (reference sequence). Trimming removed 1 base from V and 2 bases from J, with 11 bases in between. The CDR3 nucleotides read TGTGCCAGTAGTATAGGTGGACAACTAAACTATGGCTACACCTTC. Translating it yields CASSIGGQLNYGYTF.

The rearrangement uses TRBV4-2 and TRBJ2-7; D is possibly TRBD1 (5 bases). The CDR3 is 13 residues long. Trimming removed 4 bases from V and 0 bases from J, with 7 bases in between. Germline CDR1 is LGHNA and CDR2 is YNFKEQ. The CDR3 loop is CASSRGNSYEQYF. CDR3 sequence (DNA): TGTGCCAGCAGCCGGGGCAACTCCTACGAGCAGTACTTC.

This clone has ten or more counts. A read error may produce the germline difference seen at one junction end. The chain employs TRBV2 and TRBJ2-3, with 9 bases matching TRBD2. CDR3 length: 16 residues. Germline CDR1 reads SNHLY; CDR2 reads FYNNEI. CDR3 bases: TGTGCCAGCAGTCAAGCTAGCGGGGATAGCACAGATACGCAGTATTTT. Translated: CASSQASGDSTDTQYF.

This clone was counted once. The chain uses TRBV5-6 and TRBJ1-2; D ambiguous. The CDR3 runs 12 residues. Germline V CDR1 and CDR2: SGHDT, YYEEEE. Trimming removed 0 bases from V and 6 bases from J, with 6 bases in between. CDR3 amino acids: CASSLAGDGYTF. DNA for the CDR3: TGTGCCAGCAGCTTGGCAGGTGATGGCTACACCTTC.

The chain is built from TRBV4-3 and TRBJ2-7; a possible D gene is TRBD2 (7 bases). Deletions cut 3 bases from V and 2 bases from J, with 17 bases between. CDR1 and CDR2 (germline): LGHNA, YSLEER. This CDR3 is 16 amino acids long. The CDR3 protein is CASSQGEGGAPYEQYF. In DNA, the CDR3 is TGCGCCAGCAGCCAGGGGGAGGGGGGGGCCCCCTACGAGCAGTACTTC.

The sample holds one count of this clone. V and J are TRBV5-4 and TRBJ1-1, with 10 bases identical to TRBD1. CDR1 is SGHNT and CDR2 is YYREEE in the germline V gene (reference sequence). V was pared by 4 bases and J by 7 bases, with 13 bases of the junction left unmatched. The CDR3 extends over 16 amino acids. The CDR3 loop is CASSPRDRGGSVEAFF. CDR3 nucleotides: TGTGCCAGCAGCCCTAGGGACAGGGGTGGGTCTGTTGAAGCTTTCTTT.

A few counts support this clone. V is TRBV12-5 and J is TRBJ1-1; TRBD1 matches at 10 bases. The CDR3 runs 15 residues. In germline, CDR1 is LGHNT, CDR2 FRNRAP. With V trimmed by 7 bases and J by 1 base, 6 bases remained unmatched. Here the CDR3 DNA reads TGTGCTAGTGCCTCCGGGACAGGGGCGAACACTGAAGCTTTCTTT. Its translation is CASASGTGANTEAFF.

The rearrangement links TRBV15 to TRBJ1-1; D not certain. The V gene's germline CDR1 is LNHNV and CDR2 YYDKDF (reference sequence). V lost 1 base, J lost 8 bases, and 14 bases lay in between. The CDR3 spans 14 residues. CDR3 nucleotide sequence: TGTGCCACCAGCAGAGCGGGCGGCCTCGGAGAAGCTTTCTTT. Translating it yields CATSRAGGLGEAFF. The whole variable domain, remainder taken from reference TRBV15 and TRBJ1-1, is DAMVIQNPRYQVTQFGKPVTLSCSQTLNHNVMYWYQQKSSQAPKLLFHYYDKDFNNEADTPDNFQSRRPNTSFCFLDIRSPGLGDTAMYLCATSRAGGLGEAFFGQGTRLTVV.